This T cell receptor (beta chain) was observed in a study of CD8 T cells in Susac syndrome. Whole-study results and caveats: The CD4+ T cell repertoires of Susac syndrome were found to show no clonal expansion.

As for this clonotype: The antigen remains undetermined.

Isolation of CD8+ and CD4+ T cells was performed negatively, whereas enrichment of TEMRA cells was done by FACS. Trimming removed 0 bases from V and 0 bases from J, with 6 bases in between. Looked up from germline, CDR1 is DFQATT and CDR2 is SNEGSKA (reference sequence). This CDR3 region has 14 residues. RNA was extracted with the RNeasy kit, and a quantity of about 0.45 to 1 ug was reverse transcribed using random hexamers. An immunoSEQ multiplex PCR generated amplified TCR beta CDR3 products spanning 54 Vbeta and 13 Jbeta. One entry per CDR3 protein, called by TCRdb with MiXCR from the immunoSEQ multiplex PCR reads. The sample has 71,000 or so distinct CDR3 sequences; roughly 93% are singletons.

The sequence was obtained from a human donor with Susac syndrome. Sequencing was performed on CD4+ T cells from PBMCs. V is TRBV20-1 and J is TRBJ2-1; D not resolved. Here the CDR3 reads CSAREESSYNEQFF. CDR3 nucleotides: TGCAGTGCTAGAGAGGAGAGCTCCTACAATGAGCAGTTCTTC.